The 8 T cell receptor beta chains presented below share a single source sample, sequenced in a study of shared clonotypes between healthy human individuals. Repertoires were generated with immunoSEQ multiplex PCR, while TCRdb's copy carries only in-frame clones and drops some. The sample shows 850,000 to 1,200,000 clones, 65% to 75% of them seen only once. Sequencing was done on a sample of memory CD4+ T cells sorted from blood. Subset here: CD45RA-negative fraction. The receptors were sampled from a man between 18 and 29 years old in good health.

This clone occurred a few times. The V call is TRBV25-1, the J call TRBJ1-3; D not resolved. Trimming cost V 1 base and J 0 bases, with 7 bases left between them. The CDR3 sequence is 15 residues long. CDR1 MGHDK and CDR2 SYGVNS come from the germline V gene. CDR3 loop: CASSELGNSGNTIYF. The CDR3 DNA sequence: TGTGCCAGCAGTGAATTAGGCAACTCTGGAAACACCATATATTTT.

J is TRBJ2-1 and V is TRBV28, with 9 bases identical to TRBD1. The CDR3 consists of 15 residues. Germline V gene data show CDR1 as MDHEN and CDR2 as SYDVKM. Trimming cost V 2 bases and J 5 bases; bases outside gene matches: 4. The CDR3 nucleotides read TGTGCCAGCAGTTTAGGCGGACAGGGGAACAATGAGCAGTTCTTC. It yields the protein CASSLGGQGNNEQFF.

The genes are TRBV6-1 and TRBJ1-2, with a possible D match to TRBD1 (5 bases). Trimming left V 1 base short and J 4 bases short, with 10 bases between. The CDR3 extends over 14 amino acids. Looked up from germline, CDR1 is MNHNS and CDR2 is SASEGT. CDR3 coding DNA: TGTGCCAGCAGTGAAGGGGGGGACGGCTATGGCTACACCTTC. The encoded protein is CASSEGGDGYGYTF.

This chain joins TRBV9 and TRBJ1-1, with 11 bases matching TRBD1. CDR3 length equals 16 residues. Losses at the gene ends were 4 bases for V and 5 bases for J; bases not matched to a gene: 10. Germline loops: CDR1 SGDLS, CDR2 YYNGEE. The CDR3 region is CASSPDPGQGATEAFF. CDR3 bases: TGTGCCAGCAGCCCCGACCCCGGACAGGGGGCGACTGAAGCTTTCTTT.

This clone was seen ten or more times. The same CDR3 arises from other DNA sequences in this sample as well. The chain combines TRBV7-2 with TRBJ2-7; 8 nucleotides agree with TRBD1. The V gene's germline CDR1 is SGHTA and CDR2 FQGNSA. The CDR3 totals 15 residues. V gave up 1 base and J gave up 2 bases; unmatched junction bases: 4. The CDR3 protein is CASSLGPGQAYEQYF. CDR3 in DNA: TGTGCCAGCAGCTTAGGGCCGGGACAGGCCTACGAGCAGTACTTC.

The chain joins TRBV7-2 to TRBJ2-1; D is unresolved. Trimming shortened V by 2 bases and J by 5 bases, and 16 bases separated the two germline ends. Germline assignment: CDR1 SGHTA and CDR2 FQGNSA. The CDR3 sequence is 16 residues long. The CDR3 bases are TGTGCCAGCAGCTTATGGGGTGGGTTAGGTGACAATGAGCAGTTCTTC. Its protein product is CASSLWGGLGDNEQFF.

CDR3 nucleotides: TGTGCCAGCTCATCCGAAGATGAGCAGTTCTTC. Its protein is CASSSEDEQFF. The chain joins TRBV18 to TRBJ2-1, with D hard to call. CDR3 length equals 11 residues. Germline V CDR1 and CDR2: KGHSH, LQKENI. Trimming stripped 5 bases from V and 8 bases from J, with 7 bases between.

This chain joins TRBV6-1 and TRBJ2-5; D uncertain. The CDR3 has 14 residues. Per germline, CDR1 MNHNS and CDR2 SASEGT. V shed 6 bases and J shed 5 bases, with 16 bases lying between them. The CDR3 nucleotides are TGTGCCAGCAGGCAGACCCTTTTAAGGGAGACCCAGTACTTC. Encoded protein: CASRQTLLRETQYF.